The following is a TCR beta chain sequence with its context. Its antigen is unknown. The sample holds no much larger clone one base away, and base qualities are not on file. This record comes from a study of cytomegalovirus exposure and HLA in healthy donors (dated by TCRdb to 2015 to 2018). Study-level background: An earlier analysis of roughly 500 of the donors reported around 280 Gb of sequence data and roughly 120 million unique TCR beta sequences obtained from 180 million or so T cells. Approximately 310 gigabases of sequencing data and approximately 85 million unique TCR sequences were included in an early release covering about 700 HLA-typed donors. Of the roughly 390 genotyped donors, roughly 76% were placed in the genetic ancestry cluster associated with self-reported Caucasian donors. The study was designed to test whether signatures of past pathogen exposure could be identified by cataloging public T cell receptors. The study used immunosequencing to profile the T cell repertoires of around 600 subjects and linked those repertoires to cytomegalovirus serostatus. In addition to the first cohort of several hundred subjects, a separate validation cohort of 120 different subjects was used. To predict cytomegalovirus infection status, the study combined high-throughput TCR immunosequencing, statistical association of individual TCRs with disease status, and machine learning. A later analysis re-analyzed previously published TCR beta repertoires from roughly 630 donors and added high-resolution HLA genotyping to study TCR occurrence patterns. Rather than drawing on any new phenotypic data, the later analysis identified candidate immune exposures from TCR beta sequences and the way those sequences occurred across donors. An earlier analysis of some 500 of the donors used high-throughput TCR beta sequencing to judge whether each TCR beta V gene segment behaved as functional or pseudogenic. Alongside the repertoire data, information on donor age, sex, ethnicity and CMV serostatus was compiled. In a later genetic analysis, genome-wide SNP genotypes for about three fifths of the roughly 670 donors were used, and that subset was treated as a discovery cohort. Every repertoire in the discovery cohort had been generated on one and the same sequencing platform. Both class I and class II loci were covered by HLA typing, at four-digit resolution. Typing coverage varied by locus: roughly 629-630 donors for A, B, C, DRB1 and DQB1; 522 for DQA1; about 570 for DPA1; approximately 490 for DPB1. A handful of DR-DQ haplotypes were treated as single units for association and clustering because of strong linkage in the cohort. Among roughly 370 genotyped donors of the cohort, an average of 235,054 unique TCR beta nucleotide sequences were sequenced per donor, roughly a sixth of them non-productive. Broader findings and caveats from the paper: In vitro tests confirmed that a few of the cytomegalovirus-associated TCR beta chains recognize cytomegalovirus antigens. A later genetic analysis reported fewer N-insertions in productive TCRs among donors in an Asian-associated ancestry cluster than the roughly 620-donor mean. A further reported finding was that TCR beta sequences accurately predicted the HLA-A and HLA-B alleles for most subjects in the first cohort. Most CMV-associated TCR beta chains appeared to be HLA-restricted in a later analysis, and the HLA associations seemed to be driven largely by CMV exposure. HLA typing was unavailable for some donors at each locus, so association tests used only the typed subset. The earlier analysis of a few hundred of the donors excluded 15 to 20 rarely observed V segments, including chromosome 9 orphons, because counts were too low. A cluster of highly shared sequence variants was judged likely to be a technical artifact of the sequencing pipeline. Compared with equally common non-associated chains, HLA-associated TCR beta chains in a later analysis were more clonally expanded and had lower generation probabilities. The study listed approximately 160 TCR beta chains as associated with cytomegalovirus. A later analysis found that TCR association rates varied across HLA loci, with DRB1 alleles showing the most associated TCRs and HLA-C alleles the fewest. For the cohort, immune exposure information was limited to CMV serostatus. The authors suggested that the approach could potentially be extended to other disease states and immunological phenotypes. Because the 87-base-pair reads could not distinguish some IMGT-functional V segments, including TRBV6-2 and TRBV6-3, those segments were excluded. In this cohort, only TCR beta chains were sequenced, and detectable features were limited by the absence of alpha or paired-chain data. While some public TCRs were present in many individuals, most TCR sequences turned up only very rarely across donors. In an earlier analysis of roughly 560 of the donors, most TCR beta V segments were observed in productive rearrangements about 87% or about 30% of the time, broadly matching IMGT annotations. Strong co-occurrence of HLA alleles, especially DR and DQ, made assigning TCR associations to individual alleles difficult. Linkage disequilibrium might explain the correlated functional status among segregating V segments, but an unknown experimental factor could not be excluded. Roughly uniform sequencing depth across donors was assumed in presence/absence analyses, although this assumption may not hold. In a later analysis, some 17,000 TCR beta sequences were associated with specific HLA alleles at a false discovery rate of 0.05. An association between a missense DCLRE1C variant and V-gene and J-gene trimming of TCR beta chains was found in a later genetic analysis and replicated in an independent cohort. Cytomegalovirus status was reported to be diagnosed by the classifier with high specificity and sensitivity in both the original and validation cohorts. A later analysis reported that several top co-occurrence clusters appeared linked to parvovirus B19, influenza, CMV and Epstein-Barr virus.

Libraries came from the immunoSEQ multiplex PCR assay. For the multiplex PCR, a mixture combining 60 forward primers for TCR Vbeta segments and 13 reverse primers for TCR Jbeta segments was used. A multiplex PCR assay on genomic DNA amplified the CDR3 region of rearranged TCR beta genes. The Illumina HiSeq System was used to sequence the amplified TCR beta libraries as 87-base-pair reads. In the paper's pipeline: A later analysis counted around 72 million unique TCR beta chains across the 650 to 700 repertoires, and approximately 11 million of these chains were shared by at least two donors. Raw reads were error-corrected and collapsed into unique sequences with a nearest-neighbor algorithm that merged closely related sequences to remove PCR and sequencing errors. CDR3 sequences were aligned to IMGT reference sequences to assign V, D and J gene segments. For a sequence to be retained, at least a six-nucleotide match to both a V gene segment and a J gene segment was required. Rearrangements were classified as productive when the CDR3 lacked stop codons and remained in frame with V and J, and all other rearrangements were classified as non-productive. Following IMGT convention, CDR3 was defined as the stretch from the second conserved V-encoded cysteine to the conserved J-encoded phenylalanine. Sequences without an unambiguous match to a single V gene segment were excluded from the earlier analysis of about 630 of the donors. An earlier analysis of 587 of the donors called V segments functional above 56.7% productive rearrangements and segregating when the between-donor standard deviation exceeded 5%. A statistical classification framework was developed to diagnose cytomegalovirus status using the catalog of TCR beta chain sequences. V and J gene assignment, in a later analysis, came from comparing TCR nucleotide sequences with IMGT/GENE-DB human TR gene sequences. The TCRdist pipeline was used in a later analysis to assign CDR3 sequences and most-parsimonious VDJ recombination scenarios. In a later analysis, each TCR beta chain was defined by its CDR3 amino acid sequence together with its V-gene family, and reads without a unique V-gene family were excluded. In a later analysis, 450 to 600 highly shared, low-generation-probability nucleotide sequences were removed to address suspected cross-contamination and a sequencing artifact. In a later analysis, a clonal expansion index for each public chain was calculated from normalized within-repertoire ranks of inferred template counts. In a later analysis, generation probabilities were computed using a VDJ recombination model fitted to out-of-frame rearrangements, and the results were checked against IGoR. In a later analysis, hypergeometric tests were used to score TCR-TCR, TCR-HLA and TCR-CMV co-occurrence, with a repertoire-size bias correction applied to TCR pairs. False discovery rates were estimated in a later analysis by permuting HLA or CMV assignments 20 times. In a later analysis, co-occurring TCRs were grouped with DBSCAN, and TCRdist sequence similarity was added when clustering was performed within HLA-allele-positive subsets. Repertoires with fewer than 30,000 or more than 120,000 public chains were left out of co-occurrence clustering, as were about 5 repertoires with anomalous nucleotide sharing. Entries here come from immuneACCESS through TCRdb and include only in-frame sequences with V and J called. Some clones fail to appear in such tables; in the studies checked, an unresolved V gene covers under half of the shortfall, and the cause of the remainder is unknown. V and J calls plus clone size are reproduced from that table; the DNA served to infer D and trimming. For this sample there are some 210,000 clones; over 80% appear just once. More than 8.5% of the sample is in the top ten clones.

The germline V gene provides CDR1 SGHRS and CDR2 YFSETQ. From its cysteine to its phenylalanine, the CDR3 spans 15 amino acids. This entry keeps only the CDR3 DNA: 45 bases, framed from base 1. V lost 4 bases and J lost 8 bases; the stretch between them is 19 bases long. The cohort comprised around 690 healthy bone marrow donors. At the time of sampling, all cohort members were nominally healthy, though unrecorded immune exposures were likely present. The donor was CMV seropositive and belonged to the group of some 290 seropositive cohort members. Each donor provided a peripheral blood sample, and peripheral blood mononuclear cells were used for TCR beta sequencing. The Qiagen DNeasy Blood Extraction Kit was used to extract genomic DNA from the blood cell samples.

The material sequenced was PBMCs. The receptor was isolated from a woman aged 50 to 65 in good health and CMV-seropositive. The chain was built from TRBV5-1 and TRBJ1-3; the D segment cannot be called with confidence. Here is the DNA: TGCGCCAGCAGCCCCCAACCAGAACAGTCGGACACCATATATTTT. The resulting protein is CASSPQPEQSDTIYF.